Sequencing of this T cell receptor beta chain was carried out in a study of control samples from healthy donors and cancer patients (dated by TCRdb to about 2020). The germline V gene yields MDHEN for CDR1 and SYDVKM for CDR2. The germline V and J ends show losses of 4 bases and 6 bases respectively, and no gene match explains 4 bases of the junction. Spanning cysteine to valine, the CDR3 consists of 14 amino acids. The DNA shown is the 42-base CDR3, in frame from base 1. Libraries came from the immunoSEQ multiplex PCR assay. This immuneACCESS table, as held by TCRdb, lists in-frame sequences with V and J called but not all clones. Of the missing ones, under half trace to an unresolved V gene in checked studies; the others have no known cause. The sample has over 85,000 clones on record, roughly nine tenths of them singletons. The top ten clones comprise roughly a tenth of the sample. As regards this clone: This clone's antigen is unknown. Base qualities are not at hand, and no much larger clone is one base apart.

The chain couples TRBV28 to TRBJ2-7; TRBD1 matches 12 bases in the middle. The source of this sequence is a woman between 50 and 59 years old with colorectal cancer. The sample taken for sequencing was PBMCs. The CDR3 has the sequence CASSSPGQGAEQYV. In nucleotide form, the sequence is TGTGCCAGCAGTTCACCGGGACAGGGGGCCGAGCAGTACGTC.